The present T cell receptor beta chain was sequenced within a study of glioma-infiltrating T cells after dendritic cell vaccination. At the level of the study: Autologous tumor lysate was loaded overnight onto monocyte-derived dendritic cells grown seven days with IL-4 and GM-CSF. General study results and limits: Higher pretreatment TIL content predicted longer progression-free time and survival.

This CDR3 is 13 amino acids long. J lost 7 bases, V lost 3 bases, and 5 bases had no gene match. Germline V lookup: CDR1 MNHEY, CDR2 SMNVEV (reference sequence). Concerning this clone itself: Antigen: not known.

The primer mix had 60 V beta and 13 J beta primers. Some clones are missing from TCRdb's copy, which holds only in-frame ones; the method was immunoSEQ multiplex PCR. The sample has about 82,000 clones; 70% to 90% are singletons. Source: blood, taken before dendritic cell vaccination. V gene TRBV27 combines with J gene TRBJ1-2; TRBD1 matches 7 bases. This sequence originates from a human donor with glioblastoma. The CDR3 sequence is CASSLTGKGGYTF. As DNA, the CDR3 is TGTGCCAGCAGTTTGACAGGGAAGGGTGGCTACACCTTC.